This TCR beta chain was identified during a study of Graves' ophthalmopathy and Graves' hyperthyroidism. Diagnoses were established from clinical symptoms, serum thyroxine, TRAb, thyroid ultrasound and orbital computed tomography. This clonotype was counted at least ten times. Its matching antigen is unknown. The study amplified TCR beta CDR3 regions using RNA transcripts. HTBI primers were employed in first-round RT-PCR, then a second-round multiplex PCR followed. Each CDR3 protein is one row after TCRdb ran MiXCR on the multiplex PCR reads. The repertoire has over a million distinct CDR3 sequences, about two fifths of them found once; the top ten carry roughly 11%. The CDR3 is made up of 16 amino acids. The ends lost 5 bases at V and 4 bases at J; junction bases unmatched: 10. Germline CDR1 SEHNR, CDR2 FQNEAQ (reference sequence). Study outcomes and limitations: Appearing in blood as well were most expanded thyroid clonotypes above 0.001 frequency.

The chain recombines TRBV7-9 with TRBJ2-7, with 11 bases lining up with TRBD1. Sequenced: peripheral blood or thyroid tissue (not recorded which). This clonotype was sampled from an adult man with Graves' hyperthyroidism. DNA for the CDR3: TGTGCCAGCAGCGCCATACGGACAGGGGGCGGATACGAGCAGTACTTC. This translates into CASSAIRTGGGYEQYF.